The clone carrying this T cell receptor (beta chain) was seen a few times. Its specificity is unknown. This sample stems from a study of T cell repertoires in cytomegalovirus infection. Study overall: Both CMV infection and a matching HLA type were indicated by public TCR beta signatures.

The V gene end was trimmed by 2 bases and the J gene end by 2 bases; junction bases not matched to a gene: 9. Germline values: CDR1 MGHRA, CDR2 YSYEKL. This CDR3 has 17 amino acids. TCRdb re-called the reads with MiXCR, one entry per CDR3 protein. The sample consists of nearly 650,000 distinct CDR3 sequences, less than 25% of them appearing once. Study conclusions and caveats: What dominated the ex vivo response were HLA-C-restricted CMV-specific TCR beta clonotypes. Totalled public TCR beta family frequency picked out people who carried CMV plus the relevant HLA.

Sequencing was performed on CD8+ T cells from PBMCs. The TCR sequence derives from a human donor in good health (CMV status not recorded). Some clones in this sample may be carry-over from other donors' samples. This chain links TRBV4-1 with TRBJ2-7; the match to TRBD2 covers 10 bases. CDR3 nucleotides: TGCGCCAGCAGCCAAACCAGCGGGGGGGCCTTAACCTACGAGCAGTACTTC. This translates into CASSQTSGGALTYEQYF.